This is a list of T cell receptor beta chains from one sample in a study of blood T cells in healthy people across ages. MiXCR was run by TCRdb on the 5' RACE reads, yielding one entry per CDR3 protein. The sample shows fewer than 650,000 distinct CDR3 sequences, roughly a quarter of them seen only once. The same sample was also used in a study of T cells of mothers and their children.

Sequencing was done on a sample of blood. Source of these receptors: a boy aged 2 to 9 in good health. CDR3s include the opening cysteine and the closing phenylalanine or tryptophan. A D gene is named only where the DNA matches it firmly. Expanded clones are given a class, and other clones once, few, many or no size at all.

V gene: TRBV7-2
J gene: TRBJ2-1
D gene: NA
CDR3 length: 16
clone size: NA
CDR3 DNA: TGTGCCAGCAGCTTAGCCCTGGGTTGGAGTTACAATGAGCAGTTCTTC
CDR3 protein: CASSLALGWSYNEQFF

V gene: TRBV12-3/TRBV12-4
J gene: TRBJ1-4
D gene: TRBD1
CDR3 length: 15
clone size: few
CDR3 DNA: TGTGCCAGCAGTTCTAACAGGGGTGGTGGTGAAAAACTGTTTTTT
CDR3 protein: CASSSNRGGGEKLFF

V gene: TRBV6-5
J gene: TRBJ2-5
D gene: TRBD2
CDR3 length: 14
clone size: NA
CDR3 DNA: TGTGCCAGCAGTTCCACTTTGGGGGGGGAGACCCAGTACTTC
CDR3 protein: CASSSTLGGETQYF

V gene: TRBV7-8
J gene: TRBJ1-3
D gene: TRBD1
CDR3 length: 15
clone size: NA
CDR3 DNA: TGTGCCAGCAGCTTAGTCGTGACAGGGGGAAACACCATATATTTT
CDR3 protein: CASSLVVTGGNTIYF

V gene: TRBV9
J gene: TRBJ2-6
D gene: NA
CDR3 length: 15
clone size: few
CDR3 DNA: TGTGCCAGCAGCGTAGGGGTAACTGGGGCCAACGTCCTGACTTTC
CDR3 protein: CASSVGVTGANVLTF

V gene: TRBV4-3
J gene: TRBJ1-5
D gene: NA
CDR3 length: 15
clone size: NA
CDR3 DNA: TGCGCCAGCAGCCAAGAGAGTGGTAGCAATCAGCCCCAGCATTTT
CDR3 protein: CASSQESGSNQPQHF

V gene: TRBV6-5
J gene: TRBJ2-7
D gene: NA
CDR3 length: 13
clone size: NA
CDR3 DNA: TGTGCCAGCAGTGTAGCGTGGTCCTACGAGCAGTACTTC
CDR3 protein: CASSVAWSYEQYF

V gene: TRBV5-5
J gene: TRBJ2-1
D gene: TRBD1
CDR3 length: 15
clone size: few
CDR3 DNA: TGCGCCAGCAGCTTGCAGGGGGCTTCCTACAATGAGCAGTTCTTC
CDR3 protein: CASSLQGASYNEQFF

V gene: TRBV10-3
J gene: TRBJ2-5
D gene: TRBD1
CDR3 length: 13
clone size: NA
CDR3 DNA: TGTGCCTCCTGGACAGGCATGCAAGAGACCCAGTACTTC
CDR3 protein: CASWTGMQETQYF

V gene: TRBV6-7
J gene: TRBJ2-7
D gene: NA
CDR3 length: 15
clone size: NA
CDR3 DNA: TGTGCCAGCAGTTCTTCTAGCCCTCCCTCCTACGAGCAGTACTTC
CDR3 protein: CASSSSSPPSYEQYF

V gene: TRBV29-1
J gene: TRBJ2-1
D gene: NA
CDR3 length: 13
clone size: NA
CDR3 DNA: TGCAGCGTTGAACAAGGGGCTGGGAATGAGCAGTTCTTC
CDR3 protein: CSVEQGAGNEQFF

V gene: TRBV10-3
J gene: TRBJ1-2
D gene: NA
CDR3 length: 13
clone size: few
CDR3 DNA: TGTGCCATCAGTGAGGTGGAAAACTATGGCTACACCTTC
CDR3 protein: CAISEVENYGYTF

V gene: TRBV6-1
J gene: TRBJ2-6
D gene: TRBD1
CDR3 length: 17
clone size: few
CDR3 DNA: TGTGCCAGCAGCCGTCGACAGGGAATCTCTGGGGCCAACGTCCTGACTTTC
CDR3 protein: CASSRRQGISGANVLTF

V gene: TRBV3-1
J gene: TRBJ1-2
D gene: NA
CDR3 length: 16
clone size: NA
CDR3 DNA: TGTGCCAGCAGCCTAGGACCGAGACCCCCTAACTATGGCTACACCTTC
CDR3 protein: CASSLGPRPPNYGYTF

V gene: TRBV7-9
J gene: TRBJ2-7
D gene: TRBD2
CDR3 length: 16
clone size: few
CDR3 DNA: TGTGCCAGCAGCGAAACCCAGACTAGCGGGGGCCGCGAGCAGTACTTC
CDR3 protein: CASSETQTSGGREQYF

V gene: TRBV20-1
J gene: TRBJ2-7
D gene: NA
CDR3 length: 12
clone size: few
CDR3 DNA: TGCAGTGCTAGAGACCAGGGTCACGAGCAGTACTTC
CDR3 protein: CSARDQGHEQYF

V gene: TRBV5-4
J gene: TRBJ2-2
D gene: NA
CDR3 length: 16
clone size: NA
CDR3 DNA: TGTGCCAGCAGCTGGCCGGGACAAGCGAACACCGGGGAGCTGTTTTTT
CDR3 protein: CASSWPGQANTGELFF

V gene: TRBV4-3
J gene: TRBJ2-1
D gene: NA
CDR3 length: 14
clone size: NA
CDR3 DNA: TGCGCCAGCAGCCAAGAAGGATCGGGCGGTGAGCAGTTCTTC
CDR3 protein: CASSQEGSGGEQFF

V gene: TRBV6-5
J gene: TRBJ1-1
D gene: NA
CDR3 length: 15
clone size: few
CDR3 DNA: TGTGCCAGCACCTCAGCTGACACCGCGAACACTGAAGCTTTCTTT
CDR3 protein: CASTSADTANTEAFF

V gene: TRBV12-3/TRBV12-4
J gene: TRBJ1-2
D gene: NA
CDR3 length: 16
clone size: few
CDR3 DNA: TGTGCCAGCAGTTTGGGCGCTGGGGCAGTTAACTATGGCTACACCTTC
CDR3 protein: CASSLGAGAVNYGYTF

V gene: TRBV11-2
J gene: TRBJ2-5
D gene: TRBD2
CDR3 length: 17
clone size: NA
CDR3 DNA: TGTGCCAGCAGCTTAGTTGTCTTAGCGGGAGTCCAAGAGACCCAGTACTTC
CDR3 protein: CASSLVVLAGVQETQYF

V gene: TRBV29-1
J gene: TRBJ2-1
D gene: NA
CDR3 length: 10
clone size: NA
CDR3 DNA: TGCAGCGTCCGAGACGATGAGCAGTTCTTC
CDR3 protein: CSVRDDEQFF

V gene: TRBV6-1
J gene: TRBJ2-7
D gene: TRBD1
CDR3 length: 14
clone size: NA
CDR3 DNA: TGTGCCAGCAGGGATATCACAGGGGGCTACGAGCAGTACTTC
CDR3 protein: CASRDITGGYEQYF

V gene: TRBV20-1
J gene: TRBJ2-4
D gene: NA
CDR3 length: 14
clone size: NA
CDR3 DNA: TGCAGTGCTAGAGATGTAGGAGTTGGAAACATTCAGTACTTC
CDR3 protein: CSARDVGVGNIQYF

V gene: TRBV9
J gene: TRBJ2-7
D gene: TRBD2
CDR3 length: 15
clone size: few
CDR3 DNA: TGTGCCAGCAGCGTAGATAGCGGGAGCTCCTACGAGCAGTACTTC
CDR3 protein: CASSVDSGSSYEQYF

V gene: TRBV20-1
J gene: TRBJ1-5
D gene: NA
CDR3 length: 14
clone size: few
CDR3 DNA: TGCAGTGCTAACCAACACGGAATGAATCAGCCCCAGCATTTT
CDR3 protein: CSANQHGMNQPQHF

V gene: TRBV7-2
J gene: TRBJ2-2
D gene: NA
CDR3 length: 16
clone size: NA
CDR3 DNA: TGTGCCAGCAGCCCTGCGTTTAAGGGTGACACCGGGGAGCTGTTTTTT
CDR3 protein: CASSPAFKGDTGELFF

V gene: TRBV28
J gene: TRBJ2-7
D gene: NA
CDR3 length: 13
clone size: few
CDR3 DNA: TGTGCCAGCAGCCTTGGGACTGCTCGTAAGCAGTACTTC
CDR3 protein: CASSLGTARKQYF

V gene: TRBV28
J gene: TRBJ1-2
D gene: TRBD1
CDR3 length: 14
clone size: NA
CDR3 DNA: TGTGCCAGCAGTTTTGGGACAGGGGGCTATGGCTACACCTTC
CDR3 protein: CASSFGTGGYGYTF

V gene: TRBV4-3
J gene: TRBJ2-4
D gene: NA
CDR3 length: 15
clone size: NA
CDR3 DNA: TGCGCCAGCAGCCAGGGGGTTTCAAAATTGGATATTCAGTACTTC
CDR3 protein: CASSQGVSKLDIQYF

V gene: TRBV9
J gene: TRBJ2-1
D gene: NA
CDR3 length: 16
clone size: few
CDR3 DNA: TGTGCCAGCAGCAAAAGTCCGGGAGTTGAATACAATGAGCAGTTCTTC
CDR3 protein: CASSKSPGVEYNEQFF

V gene: TRBV27
J gene: TRBJ1-4
D gene: NA
CDR3 length: 13
clone size: many
CDR3 DNA: TGTGCCAGCAGTCGCAGGAGTGGGGAAAAACTGTTTTTT
CDR3 protein: CASSRRSGEKLFF

V gene: TRBV14
J gene: TRBJ2-5
D gene: NA
CDR3 length: 14
clone size: NA
CDR3 DNA: TGTGCCAGCAGCCAAGATCTTGGGATAGAGACCCAGTACTTC
CDR3 protein: CASSQDLGIETQYF

V gene: TRBV5-1
J gene: TRBJ2-7
D gene: NA
CDR3 length: 15
clone size: few
CDR3 DNA: TGCGCCAGCAGCCTGAGGCCAGGGGTTAGCCCCGAGCAGTACTTC
CDR3 protein: CASSLRPGVSPEQYF

V gene: TRBV2
J gene: TRBJ1-1
D gene: NA
CDR3 length: 14
clone size: NA
CDR3 DNA: TGTGCCAGCAGTGCAGACACCGGGTCGGTTTCCACTTTCTTT
CDR3 protein: CASSADTGSVSTFF

V gene: TRBV12-3/TRBV12-4
J gene: TRBJ2-5
D gene: TRBD1
CDR3 length: 15
clone size: NA
CDR3 DNA: TGTGCCAGCAGTCACAAGGGACAGTCGCTAGAGACCCAGTACTTC
CDR3 protein: CASSHKGQSLETQYF

V gene: TRBV7-2
J gene: TRBJ2-3
D gene: TRBD2
CDR3 length: 16
clone size: few
CDR3 DNA: TGTGCCAGCAGCTTAAGCGCGGGGGGAAGCACAGATACGCAGTATTTT
CDR3 protein: CASSLSAGGSTDTQYF

V gene: TRBV12-3/TRBV12-4
J gene: TRBJ2-2
D gene: NA
CDR3 length: 17
clone size: few
CDR3 DNA: TGTGCCAGCAGTTTTGATCTGACAGGCATTAACACCGGGGAGCTGTTTTTT
CDR3 protein: CASSFDLTGINTGELFF

V gene: TRBV30
J gene: TRBJ2-5
D gene: TRBD1
CDR3 length: 13
clone size: NA
CDR3 DNA: TGTGCCTGGAGTGTAGGGGGCGCGGAGACCCAGTACTTC
CDR3 protein: CAWSVGGAETQYF

V gene: TRBV5-5
J gene: TRBJ2-7
D gene: TRBD2
CDR3 length: 15
clone size: few
CDR3 DNA: TGTGCCAGCAGCCCGACGACTAGCGGGAGCGACGGGCAGTACTTC
CDR3 protein: CASSPTTSGSDGQYF

V gene: TRBV24-1
J gene: TRBJ2-3
D gene: TRBD1
CDR3 length: 13
clone size: NA
CDR3 DNA: TGTGTCACCAGTGAGGGGGCTGGAGATACGCAGTATTTT
CDR3 protein: CVTSEGAGDTQYF